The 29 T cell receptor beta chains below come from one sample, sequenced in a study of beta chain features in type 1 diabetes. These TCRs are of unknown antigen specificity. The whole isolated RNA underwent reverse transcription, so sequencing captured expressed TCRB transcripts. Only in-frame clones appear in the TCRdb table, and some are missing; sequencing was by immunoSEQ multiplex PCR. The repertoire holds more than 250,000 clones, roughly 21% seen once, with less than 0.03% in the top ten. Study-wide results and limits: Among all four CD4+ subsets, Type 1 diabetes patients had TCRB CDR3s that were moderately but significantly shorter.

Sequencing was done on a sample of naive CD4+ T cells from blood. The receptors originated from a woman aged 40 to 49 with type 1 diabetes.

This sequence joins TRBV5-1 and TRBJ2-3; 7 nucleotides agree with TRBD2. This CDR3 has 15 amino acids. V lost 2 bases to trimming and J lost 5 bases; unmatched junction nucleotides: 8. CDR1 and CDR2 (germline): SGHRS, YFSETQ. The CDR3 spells CASSLGDYLGDTQYF. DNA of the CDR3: TGCGCCAGCAGCTTAGGGGACTACCTGGGAGATACGCAGTATTTT.

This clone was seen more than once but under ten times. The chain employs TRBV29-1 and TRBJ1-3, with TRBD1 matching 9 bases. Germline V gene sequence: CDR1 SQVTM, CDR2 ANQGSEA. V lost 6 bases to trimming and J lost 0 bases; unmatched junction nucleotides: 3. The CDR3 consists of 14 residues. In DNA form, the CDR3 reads TGCAGCGTGGGGACAGGGCACTCTGGAAACACCATATATTTT. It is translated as CSVGTGHSGNTIYF.

The CDR3 region is CASSLGAGGPKLDEQFF. CDR3 bases: TGCGCCAGCAGCTTGGGCGCGGGGGGGCCAAAGTTGGATGAGCAGTTCTTC. V gene TRBV5-1 combines with J gene TRBJ2-1; TRBD2 matches at 9 bases. Germline V gene data show CDR1 as SGHRS and CDR2 as YFSETQ. V lost 0 bases and J lost 8; bases outside the gene matches: 12. The CDR3 spans 17 residues.

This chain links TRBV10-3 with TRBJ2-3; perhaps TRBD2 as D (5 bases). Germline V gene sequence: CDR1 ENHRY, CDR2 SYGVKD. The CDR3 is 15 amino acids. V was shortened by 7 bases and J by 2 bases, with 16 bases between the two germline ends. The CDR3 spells CAINPSGLNTDTQYF. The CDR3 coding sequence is TGTGCCATCAACCCCAGCGGCCTAAACACAGATACGCAGTATTTT.

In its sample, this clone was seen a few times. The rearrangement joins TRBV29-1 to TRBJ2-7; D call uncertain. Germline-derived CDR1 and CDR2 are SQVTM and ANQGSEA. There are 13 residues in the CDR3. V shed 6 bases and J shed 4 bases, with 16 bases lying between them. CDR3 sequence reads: CSVNSAGGYEQYF. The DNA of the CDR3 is TGCAGCGTGAACTCCGCTGGCGGATACGAGCAGTACTTC.

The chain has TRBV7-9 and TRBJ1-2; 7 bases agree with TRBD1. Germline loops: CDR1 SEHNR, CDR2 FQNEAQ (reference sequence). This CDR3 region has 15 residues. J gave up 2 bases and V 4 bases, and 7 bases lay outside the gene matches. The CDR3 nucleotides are TGTGCCAGCAGCTCACAGGGGACCTCAAACTATGGCTACACCTTC. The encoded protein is CASSSQGTSNYGYTF.

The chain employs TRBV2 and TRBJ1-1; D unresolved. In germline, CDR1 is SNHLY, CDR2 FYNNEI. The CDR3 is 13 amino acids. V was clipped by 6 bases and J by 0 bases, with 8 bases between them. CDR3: CASRNSMNTEAFF. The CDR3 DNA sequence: TGTGCCAGCAGGAACAGCATGAACACTGAAGCTTTCTTT.

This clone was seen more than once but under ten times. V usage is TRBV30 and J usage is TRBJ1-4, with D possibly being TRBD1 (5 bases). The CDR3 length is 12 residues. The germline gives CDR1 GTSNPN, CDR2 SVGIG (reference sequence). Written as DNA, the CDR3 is TGTGCTACGGGACTGCAAAATGAAAAACTGTTTTTT. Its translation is CATGLQNEKLFF.

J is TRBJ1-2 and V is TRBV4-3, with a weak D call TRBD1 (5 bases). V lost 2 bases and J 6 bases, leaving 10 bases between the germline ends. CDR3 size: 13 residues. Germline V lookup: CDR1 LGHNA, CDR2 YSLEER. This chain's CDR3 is CASSQQGEDGYTF. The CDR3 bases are TGCGCCAGCAGCCAACAGGGTGAGGATGGCTACACCTTC.

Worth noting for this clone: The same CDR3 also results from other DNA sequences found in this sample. CDR3 sequence: CASSQVGGNQPQHF. CDR3 nucleotide sequence: TGCGCCAGCAGCCAAGTCGGGGGCAATCAGCCCCAGCATTTT. The chain recombines TRBV4-1 with TRBJ1-5; D uncertain. The V gene's germline CDR1 is MGHRA and CDR2 YSYEKL. With 1 base removed from V and 2 bases from J, the gap between germline ends came to 6 bases. The CDR3 is 14 amino acids.

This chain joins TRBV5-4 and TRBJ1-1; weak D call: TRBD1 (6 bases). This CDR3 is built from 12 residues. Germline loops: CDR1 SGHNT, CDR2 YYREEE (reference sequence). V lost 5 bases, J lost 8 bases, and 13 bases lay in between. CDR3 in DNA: TGTGCCAGCAGTTTTACAGGGATGGAAGCTTTCTTT. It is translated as CASSFTGMEAFF.

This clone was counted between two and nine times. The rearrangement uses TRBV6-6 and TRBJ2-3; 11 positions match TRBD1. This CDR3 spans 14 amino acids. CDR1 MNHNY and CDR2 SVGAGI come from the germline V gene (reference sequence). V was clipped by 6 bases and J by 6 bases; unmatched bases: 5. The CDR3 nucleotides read TGTGCCAGCAGCTGGGGACAGGGGGGCGATACGCAGTATTTT. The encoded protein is CASSWGQGGDTQYF.

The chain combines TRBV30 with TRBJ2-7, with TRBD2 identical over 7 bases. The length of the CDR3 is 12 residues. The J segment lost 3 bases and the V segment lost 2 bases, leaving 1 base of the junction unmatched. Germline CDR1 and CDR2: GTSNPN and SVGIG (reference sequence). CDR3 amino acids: CAWSRDYYEQYF. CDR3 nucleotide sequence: TGTGCCTGGAGTAGGGACTACTACGAGCAGTACTTC. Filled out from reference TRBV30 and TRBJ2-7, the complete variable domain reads SQTIHQWPATLVQPVGSPLSLECTVEGTSNPNLYWYRQAAGRGLQLLFYSVGIGQISSEVPQNLSASRPQDRQFILSSKKLLLSDSGFYLCAWSRDYYEQYFGPGTRLTVT.

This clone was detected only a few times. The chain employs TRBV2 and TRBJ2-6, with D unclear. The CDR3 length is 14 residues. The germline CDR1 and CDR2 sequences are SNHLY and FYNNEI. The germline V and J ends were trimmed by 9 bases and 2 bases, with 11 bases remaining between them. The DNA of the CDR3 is TGTGCCAGGACTGCGGTCCCTGGGGCCAACGTCCTGACTTTC. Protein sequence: CARTAVPGANVLTF. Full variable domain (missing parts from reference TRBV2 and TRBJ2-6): EPEVTQTPSHQVTQMGQEVILRCVPISNHLYFYWYRQILGQKVEFLVSFYNNEISEKSEIFDDQFSVERPDGSNFTLKIRSTKLEDSAMYFCARTAVPGANVLTFGAGSRLTVL.

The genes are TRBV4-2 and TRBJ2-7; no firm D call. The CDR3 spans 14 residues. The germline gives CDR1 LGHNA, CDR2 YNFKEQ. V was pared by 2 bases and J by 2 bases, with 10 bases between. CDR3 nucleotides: TGTGCCAGCAGCCAAACTTATGCCCCCTACGAGCAGTACTTC. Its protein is CASSQTYAPYEQYF.

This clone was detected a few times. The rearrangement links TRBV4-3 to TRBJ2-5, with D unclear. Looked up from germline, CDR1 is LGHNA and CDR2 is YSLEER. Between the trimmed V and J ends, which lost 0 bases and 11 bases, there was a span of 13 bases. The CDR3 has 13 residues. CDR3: CASSQDVLKRQYF. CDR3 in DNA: TGCGCCAGCAGCCAAGATGTCCTCAAGAGACAGTACTTC.

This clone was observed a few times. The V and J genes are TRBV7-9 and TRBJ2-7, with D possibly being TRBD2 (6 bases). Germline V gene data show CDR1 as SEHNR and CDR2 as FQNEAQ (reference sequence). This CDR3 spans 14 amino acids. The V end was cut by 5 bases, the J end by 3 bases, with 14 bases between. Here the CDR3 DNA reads TGTGCCAGCAGCCGGGGACTCGGCTTCTACGAGCAGTACTTC. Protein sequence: CASSRGLGFYEQYF.

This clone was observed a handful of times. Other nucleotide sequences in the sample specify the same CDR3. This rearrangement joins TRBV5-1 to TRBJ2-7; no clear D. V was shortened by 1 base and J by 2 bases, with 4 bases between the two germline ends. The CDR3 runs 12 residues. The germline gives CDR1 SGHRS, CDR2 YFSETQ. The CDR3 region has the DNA TGCGCCAGCAGCTTGACTACCTACGAGCAGTACTTC. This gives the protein CASSLTTYEQYF.

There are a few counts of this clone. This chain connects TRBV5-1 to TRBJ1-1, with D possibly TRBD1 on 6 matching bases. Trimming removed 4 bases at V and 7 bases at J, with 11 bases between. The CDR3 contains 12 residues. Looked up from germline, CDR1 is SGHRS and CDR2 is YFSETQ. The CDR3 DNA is TGCGCCAGCAGCGGGGGACAAGTTGAAGCTTTCTTT. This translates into CASSGGQVEAFF.

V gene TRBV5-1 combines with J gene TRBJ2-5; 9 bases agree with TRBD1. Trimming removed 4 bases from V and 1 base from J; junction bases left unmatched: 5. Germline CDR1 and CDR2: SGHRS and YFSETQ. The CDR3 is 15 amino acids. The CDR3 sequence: CASSEKGQGQETQYF. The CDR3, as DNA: TGCGCCAGCAGCGAAAAGGGACAGGGCCAAGAGACCCAGTACTTC. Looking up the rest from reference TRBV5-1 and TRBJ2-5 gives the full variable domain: KAGVTQTPRYLIKTRGQQVTLSCSPISGHRSVSWYQQTPGQGLQFLFEYFSETQRNKGNFPGRFSGRQFSNSRSEMNVSTLELGDSALYLCASSEKGQGQETQYFGPGTRLLVL.

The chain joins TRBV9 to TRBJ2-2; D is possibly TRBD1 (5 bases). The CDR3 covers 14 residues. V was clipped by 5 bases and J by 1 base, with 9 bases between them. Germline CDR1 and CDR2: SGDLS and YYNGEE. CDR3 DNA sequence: TGTGCCAGCAGTCCCACAGGGAACACCGGGGAGCTGTTTTTT. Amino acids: CASSPTGNTGELFF.

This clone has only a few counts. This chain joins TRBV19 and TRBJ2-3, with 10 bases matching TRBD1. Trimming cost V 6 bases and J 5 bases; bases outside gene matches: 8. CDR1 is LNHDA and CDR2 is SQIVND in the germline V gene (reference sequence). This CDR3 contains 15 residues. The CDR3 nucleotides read TGTGCCAGTAGGGGGACAGGGGAGGGAAGAGATACGCAGTATTTT. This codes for CASRGTGEGRDTQYF. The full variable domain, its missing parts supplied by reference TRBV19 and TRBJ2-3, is DGGITQSPKYLFRKEGQNVTLSCEQNLNHDAMYWYRQDPGQGLRLIYYSQIVNDFQKGDIAEGYSVSREKKESFPLTVTSAQKNPTAFYLCASRGTGEGRDTQYFGPGTRLTVL.

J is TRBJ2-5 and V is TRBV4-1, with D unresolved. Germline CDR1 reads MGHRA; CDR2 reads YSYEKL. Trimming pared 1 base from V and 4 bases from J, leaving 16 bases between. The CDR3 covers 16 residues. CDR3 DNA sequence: TGCGCCAGCAGCCAAGCCCCCCCCGCGGCCGGAGAGACCCAGTACTTC. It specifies CASSQAPPAAGETQYF.

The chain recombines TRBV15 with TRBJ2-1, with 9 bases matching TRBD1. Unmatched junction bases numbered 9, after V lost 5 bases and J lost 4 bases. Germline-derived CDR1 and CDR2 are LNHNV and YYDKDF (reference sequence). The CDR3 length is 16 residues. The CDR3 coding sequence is TGTGCCACCAGCCAGACCGGGACAGGGTTATACAATGAGCAGTTCTTC. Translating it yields CATSQTGTGLYNEQFF.

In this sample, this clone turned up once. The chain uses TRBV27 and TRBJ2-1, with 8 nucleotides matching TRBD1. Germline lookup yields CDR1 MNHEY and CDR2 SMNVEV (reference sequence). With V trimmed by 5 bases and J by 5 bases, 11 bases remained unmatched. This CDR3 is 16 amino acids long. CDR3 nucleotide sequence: TGTGCCAGCAGTCCCTCCCGGACAGGGCTCGACAATGAGCAGTTCTTC. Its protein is CASSPSRTGLDNEQFF.

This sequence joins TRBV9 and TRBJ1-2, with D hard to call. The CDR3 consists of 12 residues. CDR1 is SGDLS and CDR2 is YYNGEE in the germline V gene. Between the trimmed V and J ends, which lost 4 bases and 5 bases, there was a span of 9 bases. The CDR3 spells CASSLIGYGYTF. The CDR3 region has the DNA TGTGCCAGCAGCTTAATCGGTTATGGCTACACCTTC.

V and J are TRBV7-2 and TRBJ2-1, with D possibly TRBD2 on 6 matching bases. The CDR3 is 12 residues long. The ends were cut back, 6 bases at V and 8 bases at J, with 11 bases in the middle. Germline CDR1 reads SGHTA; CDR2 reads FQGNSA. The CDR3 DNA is TGTGCCAGCAGTCGACCGGGGGATGAGCAGTTCTTC. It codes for CASSRPGDEQFF.

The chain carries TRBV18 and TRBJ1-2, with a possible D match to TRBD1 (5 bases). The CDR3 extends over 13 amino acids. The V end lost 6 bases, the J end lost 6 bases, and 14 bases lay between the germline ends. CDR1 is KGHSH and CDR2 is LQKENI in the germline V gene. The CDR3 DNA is TGTGCCAGCTCCGTGGGGCAAGATGATGGCTACACCTTC. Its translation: CASSVGQDDGYTF.

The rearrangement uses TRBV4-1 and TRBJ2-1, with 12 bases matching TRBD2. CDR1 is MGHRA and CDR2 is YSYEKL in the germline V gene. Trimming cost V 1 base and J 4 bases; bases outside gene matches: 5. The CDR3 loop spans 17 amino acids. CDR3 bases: TGCGCCAGCAGCCAAGTTAGGACTAGCGGGGCTTACAATGAGCAGTTCTTC. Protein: CASSQVRTSGAYNEQFF.